This entry lists 30 T cell receptor beta chains sequenced from one sample in a study of beta chain features in type 1 diabetes. cDNA synthesis used the whole RNA isolate, giving expressed TCRB sequences. Only in-frame clones appear in the TCRdb table, and some are missing; sequencing was by immunoSEQ multiplex PCR. The sample has about 410,000 clones, around 14% seen once. Sequencing input: naive CD4+ T cells from blood. Source of these receptors: a man aged 25 to 40 in good health.

This clone was counted many times. V and J are TRBV7-9 and TRBJ2-1, with D possibly being TRBD2 (6 bases). Germline V gene data show CDR1 as SEHNR and CDR2 as FQNEAQ (reference sequence). This CDR3 has 11 residues. With 5 bases removed from V and 12 bases from J, the gap between germline ends came to 11 bases. As DNA, the CDR3 is TGTGCCAGCAGCCCACCGGAGGGGCAGTTCTTC. Translated: CASSPPEGQFF.

In DNA form, the CDR3 reads TGCGCCAGCAGCCGAGGGACAGGTTACGAGCAGTACTTC. Its protein product is CASSRGTGYEQYF. The J gene is TRBJ2-7, the V gene TRBV5-1; 8 bases align to TRBD1. The CDR3 has 13 residues. Germline assignment: CDR1 SGHRS and CDR2 YFSETQ. V lost 4 bases, J lost 4 bases, and 4 bases stayed unmatched. Together with reference TRBV5-1 and TRBJ2-7, the CDR3 gives the full variable domain: KAGVTQTPRYLIKTRGQQVTLSCSPISGHRSVSWYQQTPGQGLQFLFEYFSETQRNKGNFPGRFSGRQFSNSRSEMNVSTLELGDSALYLCASSRGTGYEQYFGPGTRLTVT.

In its sample, this clone was seen a few times. The chain is built from TRBV2 and TRBJ2-4; tentatively, D is TRBD2 (5 bases). The CDR3 runs 14 residues. CDR1 and CDR2 from the germline V gene are SNHLY and FYNNEI. V was pared by 6 bases and J by 0 bases, with 9 bases between. CDR3 amino acids: CASRAVLAKNIQYF. The CDR3 DNA sequence: TGTGCCAGCAGAGCGGTACTAGCCAAAAACATTCAGTACTTC.

This clone was seen more than once but under ten times. The rearrangement joins TRBV7-2 to TRBJ2-3, with D tentatively TRBD1 or TRBD2 (5 bases each). The CDR3 sequence is 15 residues long. V lost 5 bases to trimming and J lost 3 bases, with 15 bases between them. CDR1 and CDR2 from the germline V gene are SGHTA and FQGNSA. DNA of the CDR3: TGTGCCAGCAGCCCTCACGGGGCGCGTACAGATACGCAGTATTTT. Its translation is CASSPHGARTDTQYF.

The chain joins TRBV4-1 to TRBJ2-3, with a weak D call TRBD2 (5 bases). V dropped 4 bases and J dropped 6 bases, with 14 bases sitting between them. The CDR3 is made up of 14 amino acids. From germline, CDR1 is MGHRA and CDR2 YSYEKL. The CDR3 nucleotides are TGCGCCAGCAGCCTCTTAGGACTCCTCGATACGCAGTATTTT. Its protein is CASSLLGLLDTQYF.

The chain has TRBV7-9 and TRBJ1-2; no clear D gene. Germline CDR1 is SEHNR and CDR2 is FQNEAQ (reference sequence). The CDR3 runs 11 residues. V was clipped by 5 bases and J by 4 bases, with 5 bases between them. The chain's CDR3 is CASSKAYGYTF. CDR3 nucleotides: TGTGCCAGCAGCAAAGCCTATGGCTACACCTTC.

The chain uses TRBV30 and TRBJ1-1; TRBD1 might be the D (5 bases). The CDR3 is made up of 15 amino acids. Germline V gene lookup returns CDR1 GTSNPN and CDR2 SVGIG (reference sequence). V was cut by 5 bases and J by 8 bases, with 24 bases left in between. The CDR3 is CAWVPGVTRATEAFF. DNA for the CDR3: TGTGCCTGGGTACCCGGAGTGACCAGGGCGACCGAAGCTTTCTTT.

This clone was detected only a few times. V usage is TRBV7-2 and J usage is TRBJ2-5; the match to TRBD2 covers 7 bases. After removal of 4 bases from V and 4 bases from J, the junction contained 6 bases not matched to a gene. The CDR3 loop spans 14 amino acids. From germline, CDR1 is SGHTA and CDR2 FQGNSA. In nucleotides, the CDR3 is TGTGCCAGCAGCTCGGGGGGAGGTATAGAGACCCAGTACTTC. This sequence encodes CASSSGGGIETQYF.

This clone was seen many times. This sequence joins TRBV29-1 and TRBJ2-6; 8 bases match TRBD1. Germline-derived CDR1 and CDR2 are SQVTM and ANQGSEA. The V gene end was trimmed by 6 bases and the J gene end by 4 bases; junction bases not matched to a gene: 5. The CDR3 extends over 14 amino acids. The CDR3 spells CSVEDRAGANVLTF. As DNA, the CDR3 is TGCAGCGTGGAGGACAGGGCGGGGGCCAACGTCCTGACTTTC.

V gene TRBV11-2 combines with J gene TRBJ2-7, with D possibly being TRBD2 (6 bases). Germline values: CDR1 SGHAT, CDR2 FQNNGV. This CDR3 region has 15 residues. Trimming removed 5 bases at V and 3 bases at J, with 17 bases between. The CDR3 region is CASSPIGGSSYEQYF. The DNA of the CDR3 is TGTGCCAGCAGCCCCATCGGGGGATCAAGCTACGAGCAGTACTTC.

The chain carries TRBV30 and TRBJ2-7, with 9 bases fitting TRBD1. CDR1 is GTSNPN and CDR2 is SVGIG in the germline V gene (reference sequence). The CDR3 contains 12 residues. V lost 5 bases to trimming and J lost 4 bases; unmatched junction nucleotides: 3. The CDR3 protein is CAWGTGPYEQYV. The CDR3 DNA is TGTGCCTGGGGGACAGGGCCTTACGAGCAGTACGTC.

In its sample, this clone was seen a few times. The V and J genes are TRBV9 and TRBJ2-5, with TRBD2 matching 9 bases. Trimming at V came to 0 bases and at J to 4 bases, leaving 4 bases not matched to a gene. This CDR3 contains 15 residues. CDR1 and CDR2 (germline): SGDLS, YYNGEE. The CDR3 DNA is TGTGCCAGCAGCGTAGGGCCAGCGGGAGGAGAGACCCAGTACTTC. Its translation is CASSVGPAGGETQYF.

This clone has more than one count but fewer than ten. The chain carries TRBV18 and TRBJ2-3, with D unclear. Trimming took 5 bases from V and 5 from J, leaving 5 bases between them. Germline CDR1 reads KGHSH; CDR2 reads LQKENI. This CDR3 contains 11 residues. In DNA, the CDR3 is TGTGCCAGCTCAAAAGGAGATACGCAGTATTTT. This sequence encodes CASSKGDTQYF.

This clone was picked up a small number of times. The rearrangement links TRBV6-5 to TRBJ2-7; 8 bases map to TRBD1. From germline, CDR1 is MNHEY and CDR2 SVGAGI. The CDR3 runs to 15 residues. The J segment lost 5 bases and the V segment lost 6 bases, leaving 12 bases of the junction unmatched. CDR3 nucleotides: TGTGCCAGCAGACCTCTTGGACAGGGTTACCACGAGCAGTACTTC. Translated, it gives CASRPLGQGYHEQYF.

The J gene is TRBJ2-1, the V gene TRBV18, with a possible D match to TRBD1 (5 bases). There are 15 residues in the CDR3. The germline gives CDR1 KGHSH, CDR2 LQKENI. Trimming took 5 bases from V and 0 from J, leaving 11 bases between them. The CDR3 reads CASSAQGGSYNEQFF. The CDR3 nucleotides read TGTGCCAGCTCAGCTCAGGGTGGCTCCTACAATGAGCAGTTCTTC. The complete variable domain, with remaining parts taken from reference TRBV18 and TRBJ2-1, reads NAGVMQNPRHLVRRRGQEARLRCSPMKGHSHVYWYRQLPEEGLKFMVYLQKENIIDESGMPKERFSAEFPKEGPSILRIQQVVRGDSAAYFCASSAQGGSYNEQFFGPGTRLTVL.

The chain combines TRBV2 with TRBJ2-7, with 11 bases that match TRBD2. The V and J ends lost 5 bases and 5 bases, in that order; junction bases with no gene match: 8. The CDR3 covers 15 residues. Germline V lookup: CDR1 SNHLY, CDR2 FYNNEI. The CDR3: CASSLASGRSNEQYV. CDR3 nucleotides: TGTGCCAGCAGTTTGGCTAGCGGGAGGTCCAACGAGCAGTACGTC.

This chain uses TRBV5-1 with TRBJ2-5, with TRBD1 identical over 9 bases. Unmatched junction bases numbered 5, after V lost 4 bases and J lost 4 bases. The germline V gene has CDR1 SGHRS and CDR2 YFSETQ. The CDR3 length is 14 residues. CDR3 protein: CASSRTGVAETQYF. CDR3 in DNA: TGCGCCAGCAGCCGGACAGGGGTAGCAGAGACCCAGTACTTC. The full variable domain, its missing parts supplied by reference TRBV5-1 and TRBJ2-5, is KAGVTQTPRYLIKTRGQQVTLSCSPISGHRSVSWYQQTPGQGLQFLFEYFSETQRNKGNFPGRFSGRQFSNSRSEMNVSTLELGDSALYLCASSRTGVAETQYFGPGTRLLVL.

This clone showed up just a few times. V gene TRBV5-4 combines with J gene TRBJ2-1; D might be TRBD2 (6 bases). The CDR3 loop spans 13 amino acids. Trimming left V 0 bases short and J 13 bases short, with 14 bases between. Germline V gives CDR1 SGHNT, CDR2 YYREEE (reference sequence). CDR3 residues: CASSLDELARQFF. The CDR3 region has the DNA TGTGCCAGCAGCTTGGATGAACTAGCTCGTCAGTTCTTC.

This clone was seen only a few times. The chain links TRBV27 to TRBJ2-3; D assignment may be TRBD1 or TRBD2 (5 bases each). CDR3 length: 16 residues. The V end was cut by 4 bases, the J end by 1 base, with 15 bases between. The germline V gene encodes CDR1 MNHEY and CDR2 SMNVEV (reference sequence). CDR3 coding DNA: TGTGCCAGCAGTTCATTACCGGGGCTAGGCACAGATACGCAGTATTTT. As protein: CASSSLPGLGTDTQYF.

This chain connects TRBV4-3 to TRBJ2-7; 7 bases are shared with TRBD2. Germline CDR1 and CDR2: LGHNA and YSLEER. The CDR3 covers 15 residues. The junction had 9 bases not matched to a gene; V was cut back by 4 bases and J by 3 bases. DNA of the CDR3: TGCGCCAGCAGCCCCAAAGCGGGACGGATCTACGAGCAGTACTTC. Translating gives CASSPKAGRIYEQYF.

The chain links TRBV2 to TRBJ2-2; 7 nucleotides line up with TRBD2. V lost 6 bases and J lost 5; bases outside the gene matches: 6. This CDR3 is built from 14 residues. Germline V gives CDR1 SNHLY, CDR2 FYNNEI. The CDR3: CASRLADGTGELFF. In DNA form, the CDR3 reads TGTGCCAGCAGGCTAGCGGATGGGACCGGGGAGCTGTTTTTT. The variable domain in full, with the rest retrieved from reference TRBV2 and TRBJ2-2, is EPEVTQTPSHQVTQMGQEVILRCVPISNHLYFYWYRQILGQKVEFLVSFYNNEISEKSEIFDDQFSVERPDGSNFTLKIRSTKLEDSAMYFCASRLADGTGELFFGEGSRLTVL.

The chain carries TRBV29-1 and TRBJ1-1, with D perhaps TRBD1 (5 bases). CDR3 length: 12 amino acids. The V gene's germline CDR1 is SQVTM and CDR2 ANQGSEA. V dropped 4 bases and J dropped 6 bases, with 12 bases sitting between them. The CDR3 loop is CSVGGRGPEAFF. CDR3 nucleotide sequence: TGCAGCGTTGGAGGCCGGGGCCCTGAAGCTTTCTTT.

The chain combines TRBV29-1 with TRBJ2-7, with 8 bases aligning to TRBD1. Looked up from germline, CDR1 is SQVTM and CDR2 is ANQGSEA. The V gene end was trimmed by 6 bases and the J gene end by 1 base; junction bases not matched to a gene: 8. This CDR3 is built from 14 residues. The CDR3: CSVADRASSYEQYF. CDR3 sequence (DNA): TGCAGCGTGGCGGACAGGGCATCATCCTACGAGCAGTACTTC.

The chain joins TRBV23-1 to TRBJ2-1, with TRBD2 as a possible D gene (7 bases). TRBV23-1 is classed as an ORF, of uncertain function. V dropped 0 bases and J dropped 3 bases, with 18 bases sitting between them. This CDR3 comprises 18 residues. The DNA for the CDR3 is TGCGCCAGCAGTCAATCACTTACGAGGGGAGGGGGCTACAATGAGCAGTTCTTC. It yields the protein CASSQSLTRGGGYNEQFF.

This clone has only a few counts. J is TRBJ2-7 and V is TRBV9; TRBD1 agrees at 7 bases. CDR1 and CDR2 from the germline V gene are SGDLS and YYNGEE. V trimming: 2 bases; J trimming: 7 bases; junction bases outside the gene matches: 9. This CDR3 spans 14 amino acids. CDR3 DNA sequence: TGTGCCAGCAGCGTCGATCACAGGGGCGGGGAGCAGTACTTC. This encodes CASSVDHRGGEQYF. Complete variable domain (other parts from reference TRBV9 and TRBJ2-7): DSGVTQTPKHLITATGQRVTLRCSPRSGDLSVYWYQQSLDQGLQFLIQYYNGEERAKGNILERFSAQQFPDLHSELNLSSLELGDSALYFCASSVDHRGGEQYFGPGTRLTVT.

V gene TRBV5-1 combines with J gene TRBJ2-3; D is perhaps TRBD1 (6 bases). The CDR3 covers 15 residues. Per the germline V gene, CDR1 is SGHRS and CDR2 is YFSETQ. With 3 bases removed from V and 3 bases from J, the gap between germline ends came to 14 bases. The CDR3 protein is CASSSRQARTDTQYF. CDR3 in DNA: TGCGCCAGCAGCTCCCGACAGGCCCGGACAGATACGCAGTATTTT. Using reference TRBV5-1 and TRBJ2-3 for the parts outside the CDR3, the full variable domain is KAGVTQTPRYLIKTRGQQVTLSCSPISGHRSVSWYQQTPGQGLQFLFEYFSETQRNKGNFPGRFSGRQFSNSRSEMNVSTLELGDSALYLCASSSRQARTDTQYFGPGTRLTVL.

J is TRBJ2-5 and V is TRBV11-2, with 13 bases matching TRBD2. The V gene's germline CDR1 is SGHAT and CDR2 FQNNGV. J lost 3 bases, V lost 6 bases, and 13 bases had no gene match. CDR3 length: 18 amino acids. The CDR3 DNA reads as TGTGCCAGCAGGCAAATAAGGACTAGCGGGGGAGAAAAAGAGACCCAGTACTTC. Encoded protein: CASRQIRTSGGEKETQYF.

The table lists this clone with a few counts. The rearrangement links TRBV5-6 to TRBJ2-7; D is unclear. Trimming stripped 9 bases from V and 0 bases from J, with 22 bases between. Germline V CDR1 and CDR2: SGHDT, YYEEEE. The length of the CDR3 is 16 residues. As DNA, the CDR3 is TGTGCCACTGGCTTGGAAGAGGAGAAGAGCTCCTACGAGCAGTACTTC. This translates into CATGLEEEKSSYEQYF. The full variable domain, in which reference TRBV5-6 and TRBJ2-7 provide the parts outside the CDR3, is DAGVTQSPTHLIKTRGQQVTLRCSPKSGHDTVSWYQQALGQGPQFIFQYYEEEERQRGNFPDRFSGHQFPNYSSELNVNALLLGDSALYLCATGLEEEKSSYEQYFGPGTRLTVT.

This clone was counted only a few times. The rearrangement joins TRBV5-1 to TRBJ2-5; 9 bases fit TRBD2. Per the germline V gene, CDR1 is SGHRS and CDR2 is YFSETQ. The CDR3 is made up of 15 amino acids. J was trimmed by 5 bases and V by 4 bases; bases with no gene match: 9. In DNA, the CDR3 is TGCGCCAGCAGCGAGACAGGACTAGCGTGGGAGACCCAGTACTTC. It specifies CASSETGLAWETQYF.

The CDR3 DNA sequence: TGTGCCAGCAGTCCAGGGGGTGCCAAAAACATTCAGTACTTC. Its protein is CASSPGGAKNIQYF. The chain combines TRBV28 with TRBJ2-4, with 7 bases that match TRBD1. With V trimmed by 5 bases and J by 1 base, 2 bases remained unmatched. The CDR3 contains 14 residues. CDR1 MDHEN and CDR2 SYDVKM come from the germline V gene.